Included here is one TCR beta chain sequence, with context. No antigen is known for it. This specimen comes from a study of T cells after yellow fever vaccination. Study-wide background: SMART-Seq v4 Ultra Low Input handled preparation of low-cell-number fractions. Study results and limitations: In FACS-sorted repertoires, abundant clonotypes from the bulk population could appear as contaminants. Reappearance after the booster was seen for most primary-vaccination clones, at 96% CD4 and around 88% CD8.

Germline CDR1 and CDR2: LGHNA and YSLEER. Trimming shortened V by 3 bases and J by 0 bases, and 5 bases separated the two germline ends. CDR3 length: 13 residues. TCRdb fed the 5' RACE reads into MiXCR, producing one record per CDR3 protein. Here the sample spans a few hundred thousand distinct CDR3 sequences, less than 9.5% being singletons. This chain joins TRBV4-3 and TRBJ2-5; D possibly corresponds to TRBD2 (5 bases). The sequence was collected from a man younger than 30 who received the YFV17D yellow fever vaccine. Here the sequenced sample was CD4+ T cells sorted from PBMCs, taken 5 days after the yellow fever booster vaccination. CDR3 in DNA: TGCGCCAGCAGCCAGGACTACCAAGAGACCCAGTACTTC. Amino acid sequence: CASSQDYQETQYF.